The sequence of this TCR beta chain was determined in a study of cytomegalovirus exposure and HLA in healthy donors. Both 60 Vbeta primers and 13 Jbeta primers went into the PCR. Sequenced by immunoSEQ multiplex PCR; TCRdb stores in-frame clones only, minus some. The sample holds 100,000 to 150,000 clones, about four fifths seen once. Germline CDR1 reads LGHNT; CDR2 reads FRNRAP. This CDR3 is 15 amino acids long. Trimming stripped 1 base from V and 5 bases from J, with 13 bases between. The chain carries TRBV12-5 and TRBJ2-3; TRBD2 is a possible D gene (5 bases). This clonotype originated in a woman aged 18-30 years in good health and CMV-seronegative. Material for sequencing was PBMCs. CDR3 DNA: TGTGCTAGTGGTTTGGGCTCGGGGAGTGTAGATACGCAGTATTTT. Translated: CASGLGSGSVDTQYF.